Below are 13 T cell receptor beta chains sequenced from a single sample in a study of Tregs in tolerant kidney transplant recipients (dated by TCRdb to between 2018 and 2021). Preparation of the library involved the immunoSEQ multiplex PCR assay. TCRdb retrieved this table from immuneACCESS and kept in-frame rearrangements only. Not all clones are present; in checked studies, unresolved V genes account for under half, and no reason is known for the remainder. In all, the sample holds around 50,000 clones, and about nine tenths of those were seen once. Of the sample, nearly 15% is held by the ten largest clones. The transplants used related donors with nonmyeloablative bone marrow transplantation, and mixed chimerism in the human trials was transient. The sample was CD8+ T cells from blood (PBMCs), taken 24 months after the transplant. The receptor set was obtained from a human patient who received a combined kidney and bone marrow transplant. In patients who had a transplant, some T cells may come from the graft donor.

Of note for this clone: Its ends do not fully match the called genes, so a read error is possible. The chain couples TRBV4-3 to TRBJ2-2; D is possibly TRBD2 (5 bases). From germline, CDR1 is LGHNA and CDR2 YSLEER. The CDR3 runs 12 residues. The CDR3 reads CASSQDTGELLF. CDR3 bases: TGCGCCAGCAGCCAAGACACCGGGGAGCTGCTTTTT.

The CDR3 coding sequence is TGTGCCTGGACCCCTGGAAGGACAGGGTACTGGTATGGCTACACCTTC. Translating it yields CAWTPGRTGYWYGYTF. The J gene is TRBJ1-2, the V gene TRBV30; 8 bases are a match to TRBD1. Unmatched junction bases numbered 15, after V lost 4 bases and J lost 5 bases. The CDR3 runs 16 residues. The germline gives CDR1 GTSNPN, CDR2 SVGIG (reference sequence). The full variable domain, its missing parts supplied by reference TRBV30 and TRBJ1-2, is SQTIHQWPATLVQPVGSPLSLECTVEGTSNPNLYWYRQAAGRGLQLLFYSVGIGQISSEVPQNLSASRPQDRQFILSSKKLLLSDSGFYLCAWTPGRTGYWYGYTFGSGTRLTVV.

The chain couples TRBV13 to TRBJ1-1; D is ambiguous. This CDR3 contains 12 residues. Trimming took 5 bases from V and 5 from J, leaving 9 bases between them. Germline CDR1 and CDR2: PRHDT and FYEKMQ (reference sequence). The CDR3 DNA is TGTGCCAGCAGCCACCGAGAGACTGAAGCTTTCTTT. This translates into CASSHRETEAFF.

This chain joins TRBV23-1 and TRBJ2-7; D gene uncertain. TRBV23-1 is sorted into the ORF group, with uncertain function. Trimming cost V 0 bases and J 3 bases, with 6 bases left between them. The CDR3 length is 13 residues. The CDR3 DNA is TGCGCCAGCAGTCAATCCCCGAGCTACGAGCAGTACTTC. Protein sequence: CASSQSPSYEQYF.

The chain couples TRBV9 to TRBJ2-7; TRBD2 is a possible D gene (5 bases). CDR1 and CDR2 from the germline V gene are SGDLS and YYNGEE. The CDR3 totals 15 residues. V lost 0 bases and J lost 3, with 13 bases in between. The DNA of the CDR3 is TGTGCCAGCAGCGTAGATCTTGGACTGAACTACGAGCAGTACTTC. It translates to CASSVDLGLNYEQYF.

The chain joins TRBV5-1 to TRBJ2-3; 8 bases agree with TRBD2. Per germline, CDR1 SGHRS and CDR2 YFSETQ. The trim removed 0 bases at V and 6 bases at J, leaving 6 bases unmatched. This CDR3 region has 15 residues. CDR3 sequence: CASSLGGLAGDTQYF. The CDR3 DNA reads TGCGCCAGCAGCTTGGGGGGCCTAGCGGGTGATACGCAGTATTTT.

This rearrangement joins TRBV7-8 to TRBJ1-2; D remains unclear. CDR1 and CDR2 from the germline V gene are SGHVS and FQNEAQ. The length of the CDR3 is 15 residues. Deletions cut 1 base from V and 4 bases from J, with 13 bases between. This CDR3 reads CASSLDPGDFYGYTF. CDR3 nucleotide sequence: TGTGCCAGCAGCTTAGACCCGGGAGACTTCTATGGCTACACCTTC.

The V call is TRBV11-3, the J call TRBJ2-3; D gene unclear. The CDR3 is made up of 16 amino acids. V dropped 3 bases and J dropped 0 bases, with 13 bases sitting between them. In germline, CDR1 is SGHNT, CDR2 YENEEA. The CDR3 DNA sequence: TGTGCCAGCAGCTTTTTCCTAGGCCCTAGCACAGATACGCAGTATTTT. Translation gives CASSFFLGPSTDTQYF.

This sequence joins TRBV4-3 and TRBJ1-1; D ambiguous. Germline V lookup: CDR1 LGHNA, CDR2 YSLEER. V was clipped by 1 base and J by 3 bases, with 12 bases between them. CDR3 length: 15 amino acids. The CDR3 nucleotides read TGCGCCAGCAGCCAAGTACGAGTGGTGGACACTGAAGCTTTCTTT. This encodes CASSQVRVVDTEAFF.

CDR3 nucleotides: TGTGCCAGCAGCCGACAGGGGGACACTGAAGCTTTCTTT. Translated: CASSRQGDTEAFF. This chain joins TRBV14 and TRBJ1-1, with 9 bases that match TRBD1. Germline V lookup: CDR1 SGHDN, CDR2 FVKESK. This CDR3 region has 13 residues. Losses at the gene ends were 4 bases for V and 3 bases for J; bases not matched to a gene: 0.

CDR3 protein: CASSPGTAQDEQYF. As DNA, the CDR3 is TGTGCCAGCAGCCCTGGGACAGCGCAAGACGAGCAGTACTTC. The chain uses TRBV5-5 and TRBJ2-7, with 7 bases matching TRBD1. Germline lookup yields CDR1 SGHKS and CDR2 YYEKEE (reference sequence). The V gene end was trimmed by 4 bases and the J gene end by 5 bases; junction bases not matched to a gene: 9. The CDR3 is made up of 14 amino acids.

The rearrangement links TRBV2 to TRBJ1-1; D gene ambiguous. Looked up from germline, CDR1 is SNHLY and CDR2 is FYNNEI. The CDR3 spans 12 residues. V lost 6 bases, J lost 9 bases, and 14 bases lay in between. The chain's CDR3 is CASSSEVSKAFF. In DNA form, the CDR3 reads TGTGCCAGCAGCTCCGAGGTTTCTAAAGCTTTCTTT. The variable domain in full, with the rest retrieved from reference TRBV2 and TRBJ1-1, is EPEVTQTPSHQVTQMGQEVILRCVPISNHLYFYWYRQILGQKVEFLVSFYNNEISEKSEIFDDQFSVERPDGSNFTLKIRSTKLEDSAMYFCASSSEVSKAFFGQGTRLTVV.

The rearrangement joins TRBV2 to TRBJ2-1; 9 bases agree with TRBD2. This CDR3 has 17 amino acids. Germline V gives CDR1 SNHLY, CDR2 FYNNEI. After removal of 4 bases from V and 1 base from J, the junction contained 8 bases not matched to a gene. The CDR3 reads CASSVAGGSYSYNEQFF. CDR3 nucleotide sequence: TGTGCCAGCAGTGTGGCGGGGGGGAGTTATTCCTACAATGAGCAGTTCTTC.